This TCR beta chain stems from a study of blood T cell repertoires in COVID-19. Study background: Samples of COVID-19 (acute and convalescent) were obtained from the United States, Italy and Spain.

The CDR3 covers 14 residues. V trimming: 5 bases; J trimming: 0 bases; junction bases outside the gene matches: 3. Germline V gene data show CDR1 as LNHDA and CDR2 as SQIVND (reference sequence). Seattle-derived patients entered the study during active infection and were followed longitudinally. As originally analysed: Reference gene primer amplification in the assay estimated nucleated cell counts. Measured with immunoSEQ multiplex PCR; TCRdb has only the in-frame clones, and not every one. The V and J calls and clone size come from that table; D and trimming were worked out from the DNA. The repertoire holds some 160,000 clones, with just under 85% as singletons.

The clonotype was recovered from a woman older than 75 with COVID-19, enrolled during active disease. The sample comprised peripheral blood. The V and J genes are TRBV19 and TRBJ1-1; 7 bases match TRBD1. In DNA, the CDR3 is TGTGCCAGTAGTTTCGACAGGGTGAACACTGAAGCTTTCTTT. The encoded protein is CASSFDRVNTEAFF.